The 2 T cell receptor beta chains below all came from one sample that was sequenced in a study of T cells in Graves' hyperthyroidism and ophthalmopathy. Amplified regions were TCR beta CDR3 sequences from RNA transcripts. The HTBI set primed first-round TCR CDR3 RT-PCR. TCRdb passed the multiplex PCR reads through MiXCR, listing each CDR3 protein once. The sample records about 770,000 distinct CDR3 sequences, around 20% being singletons. The sequenced material came from blood. The source is a woman aged 50 to 60 with Graves' hyperthyroidism that later progressed to Graves' ophthalmopathy.

This clonotype has just one count. Possible read error: a much larger clone is one base away. The chain is built from TRBV6-9 and TRBJ1-6; D gene unclear. This CDR3 spans 15 amino acids. Germline values: CDR1 MNHGY, CDR2 SVAAGI. CDR3 nucleotides: TGTGCCAGCAGTTCGGGAGGATCCTATAATTCACTCCTCCACTTT. Encoded protein: CASSSGGSYNSLLHF.

This clonotype was counted many times. The chain couples TRBV4-1 to TRBJ2-1; 7 nucleotides match TRBD1. The germline gives CDR1 MGHRA, CDR2 YSYEKL. Trimming cost V 5 bases and J 4 bases; bases outside gene matches: 2. This CDR3 contains 13 residues. CDR3 protein: CASSTGQYNEQFF. CDR3 sequence (DNA): TGCGCCAGCAGCACGGGACAGTACAATGAGCAGTTCTTC.